This T cell receptor (beta chain) was recovered during a study of T cells in Graves' hyperthyroidism and ophthalmopathy. This clonotype was counted at least ten times. Amplification of TCR beta CDR3 regions used RNA as the template. An initial round of RT-PCR targeting the TCR CDR3 relied on the HTBI primer set. A single record per CDR3 protein comes from TCRdb applying MiXCR to the multiplex PCR reads. The data hold 250,000 or so distinct CDR3 sequences, with just over 14% observed a single time. The sample consisted of blood. This clonotype was obtained from a woman between 40 and 55 years old with Graves' hyperthyroidism that later progressed to Graves' ophthalmopathy.

The CDR3 bases are TGTGCCAGCAGCCCCGGGTCGGCAGGGCTCGTTACCAACACCGGGGAGCTGTTTTTT. Protein product: CASSPGSAGLVTNTGELFF. The chain carries TRBV3-1 and TRBJ2-2; TRBD1 might be the D (5 bases). Trimming took 4 bases from V and 2 from J, leaving 23 bases between them. The length of the CDR3 is 19 residues. The germline V gene encodes CDR1 LGHDT and CDR2 YNNKEL (reference sequence).